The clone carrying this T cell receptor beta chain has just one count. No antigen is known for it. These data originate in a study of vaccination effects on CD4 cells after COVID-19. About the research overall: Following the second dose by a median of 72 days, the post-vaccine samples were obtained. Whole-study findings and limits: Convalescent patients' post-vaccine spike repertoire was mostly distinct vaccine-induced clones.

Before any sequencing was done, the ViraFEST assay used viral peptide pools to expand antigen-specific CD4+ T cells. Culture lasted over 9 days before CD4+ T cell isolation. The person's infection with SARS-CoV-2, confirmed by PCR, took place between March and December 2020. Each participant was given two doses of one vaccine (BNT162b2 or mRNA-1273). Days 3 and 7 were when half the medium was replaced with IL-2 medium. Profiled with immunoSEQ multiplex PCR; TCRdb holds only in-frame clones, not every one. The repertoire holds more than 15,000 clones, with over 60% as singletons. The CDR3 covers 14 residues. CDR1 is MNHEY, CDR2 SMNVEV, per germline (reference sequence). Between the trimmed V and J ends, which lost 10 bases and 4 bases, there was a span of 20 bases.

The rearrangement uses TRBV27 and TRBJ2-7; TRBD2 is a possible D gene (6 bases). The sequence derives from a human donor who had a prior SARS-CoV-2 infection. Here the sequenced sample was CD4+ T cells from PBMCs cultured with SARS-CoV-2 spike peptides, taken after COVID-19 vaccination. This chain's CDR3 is CATRQIIGGYEQYF. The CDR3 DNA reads TGTGCCACACGGCAAATAATTGGGGGGTACGAGCAGTACTTC.